The 14 T cell receptor beta chains listed next were all sequenced from one sample in a study of post-analysis software for immune sequencing data. Unique molecular identifiers featured in each of the TCR beta cDNA libraries. TCRdb reprocessed the PCR reads with MiXCR, giving one entry per CDR3 protein. Of hundreds of thousands of distinct CDR3 sequences in the sample, approximately 60% were seen once. No antigen is known for these receptors. General observations from the study: In patients, TRBV5-6, TRBV5-1 and TRBV20-1 belonged to four or five TRBV segments found more frequently than in controls.

Sample: blood. Source of these receptors: a girl aged 2-15 years with multiple sclerosis.

This chain connects TRBV12-3 or TRBV12-4 to TRBJ1-2, with unresolved D. The CDR3 sequence is 11 residues long. The V gene lost 6 bases and the J gene lost 9 bases, with 11 bases spanning the gap. Here the CDR3 DNA reads TGTGCCAGCAGCCAGCCCGGTAGCTACACCTTC. Translated, it gives CASSQPGSYTF.

The chain is built from TRBV7-2 and TRBJ2-4; 7 bases map to TRBD1. With V trimmed by 6 bases and J by 0 bases, 8 bases remained unmatched. The CDR3 contains 16 residues. Germline assignment: CDR1 SGHTA and CDR2 FQGNSA. The CDR3 sequence is CASSSVGQLAKNIQYF. The CDR3 DNA reads as TGTGCCAGCAGTTCCGTGGGACAGCTAGCCAAAAACATTCAGTACTTC.

This clonotype was recorded a few times. This chain links TRBV10-3 with TRBJ2-1; D gene ambiguous. In germline, CDR1 is ENHRY, CDR2 SYGVKD. Trimming pared 6 bases from V and 6 bases from J, leaving 9 bases between. The CDR3 runs to 12 residues. CDR3 region: CAISPHGNEQFF. The CDR3 DNA reads TGTGCCATCAGCCCTCACGGCAATGAGCAGTTCTTC.

The chain combines TRBV6-1 with TRBJ1-1; D ambiguous. V was cut by 3 bases and J by 0 bases, with 8 bases left in between. The CDR3 consists of 14 residues. Germline values: CDR1 MNHNS, CDR2 SASEGT. The CDR3 nucleotides are TGTGCCAGCAGTGAGGGAGCTATGAACACTGAAGCTTTCTTT. This sequence encodes CASSEGAMNTEAFF.

V is TRBV12-3 or TRBV12-4 and J is TRBJ2-1; D unresolved. The CDR3 runs to 13 residues. Trimming removed 7 bases from V and 0 bases from J, with 7 bases in between. CDR3 sequence (DNA): TGTGCCAGCACCGAAGTCTCCTACAATGAGCAGTTCTTC. It translates to CASTEVSYNEQFF.

The chain joins TRBV5-1 to TRBJ2-1; no clear D. This CDR3 spans 15 amino acids. Germline V gene sequence: CDR1 SGHRS, CDR2 YFSETQ. V lost 0 bases and J lost 4, with 11 bases in between. CDR3 amino acids: CASSLARASYNEQFF. DNA for the CDR3: TGCGCCAGCAGCTTGGCCCGGGCCAGTTACAATGAGCAGTTCTTC. Combining the CDR3 with reference TRBV5-1 and TRBJ2-1 gives the whole variable domain KAGVTQTPRYLIKTRGQQVTLSCSPISGHRSVSWYQQTPGQGLQFLFEYFSETQRNKGNFPGRFSGRQFSNSRSEMNVSTLELGDSALYLCASSLARASYNEQFFGPGTRLTVL.

V and J are TRBV6-5 and TRBJ2-7; 8 nucleotides match TRBD2. Looked up from germline, CDR1 is MNHEY and CDR2 is SVGAGI. V trimming: 10 bases; J trimming: 5 bases; junction bases outside the gene matches: 13. The CDR3 extends over 14 amino acids. The CDR3 here is CATTGRAGVHEQYF. CDR3 nucleotides: TGTGCCACAACTGGGCGAGCGGGGGTTCACGAGCAGTACTTC.

There are a few counts of this clonotype. The chain has TRBV9 and TRBJ1-1; D is unresolved. This CDR3 is built from 15 residues. V was clipped by 4 bases and J by 4 bases, with 17 bases between them. CDR1 SGDLS and CDR2 YYNGEE come from the germline V gene. The CDR3: CASSPRTGYGTEAFF. DNA for the CDR3: TGTGCCAGCAGCCCCAGAACGGGGTATGGCACTGAAGCTTTCTTT.

This clonotype has only one observation. The V gene is TRBV20-1, the J gene TRBJ1-1; TRBD1 matches at 8 bases. Trimming took 6 bases from V and 5 from J; bases not matched to a gene: 8. Germline values: CDR1 DFQATT, CDR2 SNEGSKA (reference sequence). CDR3 size: 13 residues. CDR3 DNA sequence: TGCAGTGCGGGACAAACAGGGGGGACTGAAGCTTTCTTT. Its protein is CSAGQTGGTEAFF.

The V call is TRBV10-3, the J call TRBJ2-3; D is tentatively TRBD1 or TRBD2 (5 bases each). The V end was cut by 6 bases, the J end by 3 bases, with 22 bases between. The CDR3 runs to 17 residues. The germline CDR1 and CDR2 sequences are ENHRY and SYGVKD. CDR3 sequence reads: CAISLAWGTKETDTQYF. The DNA for the CDR3 is TGTGCCATCAGCTTAGCGTGGGGGACCAAGGAGACAGATACGCAGTATTTT.

This clonotype was recorded once. This chain joins TRBV5-4 and TRBJ2-1; possible D gene TRBD2, 6 bases. The CDR3 spans 15 residues. The germline gives CDR1 SGHNT, CDR2 YYREEE (reference sequence). The V end was cut by 0 bases, the J end by 2 bases, with 9 bases between. CDR3 in DNA: TGTGCCAGCAGCTTGGACGGGAGCACCTACAATGAGCAGTTCTTC. Residues: CASSLDGSTYNEQFF.

The chain combines TRBV3-1 with TRBJ2-5; 12 bases fit TRBD1. Near its end, the DNA agrees better with TRBJ2-7, so the J call may be wrong. The CDR3 totals 14 residues. The germline V gene has CDR1 LGHDT and CDR2 YNNKEL (reference sequence). Here the CDR3 reads CASSQGDRGHEQYF. The CDR3 region has the DNA TGTGCCAGCAGCCAAGGGGACAGGGGGCACGAGCAGTACTTC.

The chain links TRBV4-3 to TRBJ2-1, with TRBD2 identical over 9 bases. V gave up 4 bases and J gave up 2 bases; unmatched junction bases: 12. The CDR3 runs 18 residues. Germline CDR1 LGHNA, CDR2 YSLEER. CDR3: CASSPRSLGLAPYNEQFF. The CDR3, as DNA: TGCGCCAGCAGCCCCCGCTCCTTAGGACTAGCGCCCTACAATGAGCAGTTCTTC.

This clonotype was recorded a few times. V is TRBV6-5 and J is TRBJ1-1, with D possibly TRBD1 on 5 matching bases. CDR1 MNHEY and CDR2 SVGAGI come from the germline V gene. There are 12 residues in the CDR3. The germline V and J ends were trimmed by 2 bases and 4 bases, with 5 bases remaining between them. Written as DNA, the CDR3 is TGTGCCAGCAGTTACGGGGCCACTGAAGCTTTCTTT. Translated: CASSYGATEAFF.